This is a list of T cell receptor beta chains from one sample in a study of regulatory T cells in long-lasting Graves disease. Using its own MiXCR run on the multiplex PCR reads, TCRdb lists one record per CDR3 protein. The sample lists approximately 470,000 distinct CDR3 sequences; roughly 20% were seen once. Sequencing was performed on peripheral blood mononuclear cells (PBMCs), taken when the disease was refractory, from a patient treated with antithyroid drugs. All receptors come from a female donor with Graves disease. The CDR3 runs from the conserved cysteine through the conserved F or W. D genes are given only for firm matches. The listing skips clone size in some rows; elsewhere it reads once, few, many or a size class.

14 | TRBJ2-7 | TRBV6-1 | TRBD1 | many | TGTGCCGGACCGACAGGGGGGGGCCTTTCCGAGCAGTACTTC | CAGPTGGGLSEQYF
13 | TRBJ1-1 | TRBV12-3/TRBV12-4 | - | many | TGTGCCAGCAGTACGGCCCAAGGGACTGAAGCTTTCTTT | CASSTAQGTEAFF
15 | TRBJ2-1 | TRBV7-2 | - | - | TGTGCCAGCAGGCTAGAAGTTCGGACCTACAATGAGCAGTTCTTC | CASRLEVRTYNEQFF
16 | TRBJ2-7 | TRBV28 | TRBD2 | many | TGTGCCAGCAGTTTCGGTTCTAGCGGGAGGCCCTACGAGCAGTACTTC | CASSFGSSGRPYEQYF
16 | TRBJ2-7 | TRBV2 | - | - | TGTGCCAGCAGTGAGGAACCCGGGACTGGGCCCTACGAGCAGTACTTC | CASSEEPGTGPYEQYF
18 | TRBJ1-5 | TRBV19 | - | - | TGTGCCAGTAGTAACTCCCCCGTGGGAGGAGTAGGAAATCAGCCCCAGCATTTT | CASSNSPVGGVGNQPQHF
14 | TRBJ1-6 | TRBV7-6 | - | - | TGTGCCAGCAGCTTATGGGGGGCGAATTCACCCCTCCACTTT | CASSLWGANSPLHF
15 | TRBJ2-1 | TRBV19 | - | - | TGTGCCAGTAGTGCCGGACTTAGCTCCTACAATGAGCAGTTCTTC | CASSAGLSSYNEQFF
12 | TRBJ2-7 | TRBV6-1 | - | few | TGTGCCAGCAATAGGGTTTTCTACGAGCAGTACTTC | CASNRVFYEQYF
15 | TRBJ2-7 | TRBV12-3/TRBV12-4 | - | many | TGTGCCAGCAGTAAGGGGGGGGCGGGGTCCTACGAGCAGTACTTC | CASSKGGAGSYEQYF
13 | TRBJ1-6 | TRBV3-1 | - | many | TGTGCCAGCAGCTATGATTCGGATTCACCCCTCCACTTT | CASSYDSDSPLHF
16 | TRBJ2-7 | TRBV27 | - | many | TGTGCCAGCAGTTTACAAGCCGCCCGGAGCTCCTACGAGCAGTACTTC | CASSLQAARSSYEQYF
11 | TRBJ1-6 | TRBV20-1 | - | many | TGCAGTGCTAGATGGGGATCACCCCTCCACTTT | CSARWGSPLHF
15 | TRBJ2-2 | TRBV6-1 | TRBD2 | many | TGTGCCAGCAGTACGGCGGGGGGCAAGGCCGGGGAGCTGTTTTTT | CASSTAGGKAGELFF
14 | TRBJ2-2 | TRBV6-1 | - | many | TGTGCCAGCAGTGAAGTCAGGGTGTACGGGGAGCTGTTTTTT | CASSEVRVYGELFF
15 | TRBJ1-5 | TRBV20-1 | TRBD1 | - | TGCAGTGCCAGGGACAGGACCCATAGCAATCAGCCCCAGCATTTT | CSARDRTHSNQPQHF
14 | TRBJ1-1 | TRBV10-3 | - | - | TGTGCCATCAGTATAAAACAGGGTAAACTTGAAGCTTTCTTT | CAISIKQGKLEAFF
14 | TRBJ2-7 | TRBV28 | - | many | TGTGCCAGCAGTTTTGGTGGACAGTCCTACGAGCAGTACTTC | CASSFGGQSYEQYF
14 | TRBJ2-6 | TRBV29-1 | TRBD1 | few | TGCAGCGTAAGCAGGGGGACTGGGGCCAACGTCCTGACTTTC | CSVSRGTGANVLTF
13 | TRBJ2-2 | TRBV7-3 | - | few | TGTGCCAGCAGCTTATTGGTCACCGGGGAGCTGTTTTTT | CASSLLVTGELFF
19 | TRBJ2-1 | TRBV9 | TRBD2 | - | TGTGCCAGCAGCGTAGAGGCTAGCGGGAGGGCCTTCGTTAGCAATAAGCAGTTCTTC | CASSVEASGRAFVSNKQFF
14 | TRBJ2-3 | TRBV7-6 | - | - | TGTGCCAGCAGCCCCGGAGGGGGCACAGATACGCAGTATTTT | CASSPGGGTDTQYF
16 | TRBJ2-7 | TRBV27 | TRBD2 | many | TGTGCCAGCAGTTCCTCCGTAGCGGGAGGATCCTACGAGCAGTACTTC | CASSSSVAGGSYEQYF
16 | TRBJ2-7 | TRBV28 | TRBD2 | many | TGTGCCAGCTCGGGGGGGGGTCCTGGGAGGCCCTACGAGCAGTACTTC | CASSGGGPGRPYEQYF
13 | TRBJ2-5 | TRBV6-1 | - | many | TGTGCCAGCACGACGAAGTTCGGAGAGACCCAGTACTTC | CASTTKFGETQYF
13 | TRBJ2-7 | TRBV5-5 | TRBD1 | many | TGTGCCAGCAGCTGGGACAGGGCCCACGAGCAGTACTTC | CASSWDRAHEQYF
14 | TRBJ1-1 | TRBV6-2/TRBV6-3 | - | many | TGTGCCAGCAGTTACAGCGGGGTATATTCTGAAGCTTTCTTT | CASSYSGVYSEAFF
14 | TRBJ1-4 | TRBV7-2 | - | - | TGTGCCAGCAGCTTAAGCGGGGGGTATGAAAAACTGTTTTTT | CASSLSGGYEKLFF
16 | TRBJ2-6 | TRBV19 | TRBD2 | - | TGTGCCAGTAGTTCCCCCGGACGGGGGGAGGCCAACGTCCTGACTTTC | CASSSPGRGEANVLTF
14 | TRBJ2-7 | TRBV6-1 | TRBD1 | - | TGTGCCAGCAGGGGGACAGGGGGTCACCTCGAGCAGTACTTC | CASRGTGGHLEQYF
15 | TRBJ2-7 | TRBV20-1 | TRBD2 | - | TGCAGTGCTAGTCTGGCGGGAGTCCCAGGGCACGAGCAGTACTTC | CSASLAGVPGHEQYF
15 | TRBJ2-7 | TRBV20-1 | TRBD1 | - | TGCAGTGCTAGAGACATACAGACAGGGGGCTACGAGCAGTACTTC | CSARDIQTGGYEQYF
15 | TRBJ1-1 | TRBV29-1 | - | few | TGCAGCGTTGTCGACAGACAAGCCATGAACACTGAAGCTTTCTTT | CSVVDRQAMNTEAFF
15 | TRBJ2-3 | TRBV5-1 | - | - | TGCGCCAGCAGCTCAAGACCGAGCGGCACAGATACGCAGTATTTT | CASSSRPSGTDTQYF
16 | TRBJ2-7 | TRBV6-1 | TRBD1 | many | TGTGCCAGCAATAACAGAGCCGGGACAGGGCTATACGAGCAGTACTTC | CASNNRAGTGLYEQYF
15 | TRBJ1-1 | TRBV19 | - | few | TGTGCCAGTAGTATTGGACGAAGAATGAACACTGAAGCTTTCTTT | CASSIGRRMNTEAFF
15 | TRBJ1-1 | TRBV7-2 | TRBD1 | many | TGTGCCAGCAGCACTCTACAGGGGGCGGACACTGAAGCTTTCTTT | CASSTLQGADTEAFF
16 | TRBJ1-2 | TRBV2 | - | few | TGTGCCAGCAGTGAACGCCGTCTTCCGGGGGTTTATGGCTACACCTTC | CASSERRLPGVYGYTF
15 | TRBJ1-2 | TRBV5-1 | - | many | TGCGCCAGCAGCCCGGAGGTGGACGGATCGACAGGCTACACCTTC | CASSPEVDGSTGYTF
13 | TRBJ1-2 | TRBV5-1 | - | - | TGCGCCAGCAGCTTGAGTGGGGGAAGAGGCTACACCTTC | CASSLSGGRGYTF
13 | TRBJ1-1 | TRBV29-1 | - | - | TGCAGCGTTGACAGGTCCATGAACACTGAAGCTTTCTTT | CSVDRSMNTEAFF
16 | TRBJ2-7 | TRBV6-1 | TRBD2 | many | TGTGCCAGCAGGGGACTAGCGGGAGGGCCCTTCTCCGAGCAGTACTTC | CASRGLAGGPFSEQYF
14 | TRBJ2-1 | TRBV2 | - | - | TGTGCCAGCAGGTTTGCGATCTCCTACAATGAGCAGTTCTTC | CASRFAISYNEQFF
13 | TRBJ1-1 | TRBV14 | - | few | TGTGCCAGCAGCCCCCTGTCCAGCGCTGAAGCTTTCTTT | CASSPLSSAEAFF
15 | TRBJ2-2 | TRBV7-3 | TRBD2 | few | TGTGCCAGCAGCCCGGGACTAGCGGGACTCGGGGAGCTGTTTTTT | CASSPGLAGLGELFF
15 | TRBJ2-7 | TRBV10-1 | - | few | TGCGCCAGCTCCTCCGGACGGGGGAGAGGCTACGAGCAGTACTTC | CASSSGRGRGYEQYF
16 | TRBJ1-1 | TRBV5-1 | - | - | TGCGCCAGCAGCTTGGCGGGTACGGTAAAGAACACTGAAGCTTTCTTT | CASSLAGTVKNTEAFF
15 | TRBJ2-1 | TRBV5-1 | - | - | TGCGCCAGCAGCTTTGAACAGGGAACCTACAATGAGCAGTTCTTC | CASSFEQGTYNEQFF
15 | TRBJ2-7 | TRBV7-8 | TRBD2 | - | TGTGCCAGCATCCAGGGCGAGCGGGAGTCCTACGAGCAGTACTTC | CASIQGERESYEQYF
12 | TRBJ1-1 | TRBV2 | - | - | TGTGCCAGCAGTGAAGAGGACACTGAAGCTTTCTTT | CASSEEDTEAFF
14 | TRBJ1-5 | TRBV6-2/TRBV6-3 | - | many | TGTGCCAGCAGTTACTCTAACAAAATTCAGCCCCAGCATTTT | CASSYSNKIQPQHF
16 | TRBJ1-5 | TRBV19 | TRBD1 | - | TGTGCCAGTAGTTCCACCAACAGGGGGCAAGGGCAGCCCCAGCATTTT | CASSSTNRGQGQPQHF
13 | TRBJ2-7 | TRBV5-1 | TRBD2 | many | TGTGCCAGCAGTTTACGGGGGGACTACGAGCAGTACTTC | CASSLRGDYEQYF
14 | TRBJ1-1 | TRBV19 | - | - | TGTGCCAGTAGTGGGGGACACACGAACACTGAAGCTTTCTTT | CASSGGHTNTEAFF
15 | TRBJ2-7 | TRBV4-3 | TRBD1 | once | TGCGCCAGCAGCCAAGATAAGACAGGGAGCTACGAGCAGTACTTC | CASSQDKTGSYEQYF